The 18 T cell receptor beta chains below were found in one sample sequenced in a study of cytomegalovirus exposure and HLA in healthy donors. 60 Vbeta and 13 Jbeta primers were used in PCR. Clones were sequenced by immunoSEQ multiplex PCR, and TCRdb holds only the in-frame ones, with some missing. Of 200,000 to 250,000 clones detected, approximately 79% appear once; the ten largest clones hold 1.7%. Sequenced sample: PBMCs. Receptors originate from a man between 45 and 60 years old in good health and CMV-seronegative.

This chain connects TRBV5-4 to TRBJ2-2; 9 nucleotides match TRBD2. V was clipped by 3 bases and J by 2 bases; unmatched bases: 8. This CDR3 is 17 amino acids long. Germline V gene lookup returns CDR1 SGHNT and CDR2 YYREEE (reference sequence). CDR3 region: CASSYGGGRANTGELFF. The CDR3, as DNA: TGTGCCAGCAGCTATGGGGGCGGGAGGGCCAACACCGGGGAGCTGTTTTTT.

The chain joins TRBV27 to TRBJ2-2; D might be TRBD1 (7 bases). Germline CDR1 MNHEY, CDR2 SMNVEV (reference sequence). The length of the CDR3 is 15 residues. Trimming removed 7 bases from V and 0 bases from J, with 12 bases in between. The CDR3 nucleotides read TGTGCCAGCACGCGGGACAGCGCGAACACCGGGGAGCTGTTTTTT. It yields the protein CASTRDSANTGELFF.

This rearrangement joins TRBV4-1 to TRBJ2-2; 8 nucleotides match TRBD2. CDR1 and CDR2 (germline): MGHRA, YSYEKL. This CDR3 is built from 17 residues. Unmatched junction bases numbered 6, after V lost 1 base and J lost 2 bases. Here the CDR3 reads CASSQGGVAGNTGELFF. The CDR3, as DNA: TGCGCCAGCAGCCAAGGGGGGGTAGCGGGAAACACCGGGGAGCTGTTTTTT.

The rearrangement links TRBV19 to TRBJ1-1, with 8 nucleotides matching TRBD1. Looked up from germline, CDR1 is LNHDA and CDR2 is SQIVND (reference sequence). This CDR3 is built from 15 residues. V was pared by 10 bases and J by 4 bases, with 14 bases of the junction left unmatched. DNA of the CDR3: TGTGCCACTCGGACAGGGTTGATTGAAACCACTGAAGCTTTCTTT. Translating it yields CATRTGLIETTEAFF.

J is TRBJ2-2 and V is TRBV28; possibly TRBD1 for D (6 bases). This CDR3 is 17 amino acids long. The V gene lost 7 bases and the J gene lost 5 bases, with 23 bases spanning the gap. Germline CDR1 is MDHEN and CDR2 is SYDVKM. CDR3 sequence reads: CASTRQAQPRVTGELFF. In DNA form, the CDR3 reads TGTGCCAGCACGCGACAGGCCCAACCTAGGGTAACCGGGGAGCTGTTTTTT.

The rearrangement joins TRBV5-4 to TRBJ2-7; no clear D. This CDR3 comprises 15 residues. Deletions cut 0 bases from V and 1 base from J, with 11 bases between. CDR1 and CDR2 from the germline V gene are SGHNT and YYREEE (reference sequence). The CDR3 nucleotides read TGTGCCAGCAGCTTGGCCGGGTCAATTTCCTACGAGCAGTACTTC. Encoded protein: CASSLAGSISYEQYF.

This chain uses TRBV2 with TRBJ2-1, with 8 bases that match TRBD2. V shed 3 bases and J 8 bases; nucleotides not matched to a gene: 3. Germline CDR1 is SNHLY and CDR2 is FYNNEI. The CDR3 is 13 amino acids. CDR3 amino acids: CASSDREGDEQFF. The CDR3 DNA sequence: TGTGCCAGCAGTGACCGGGAGGGCGATGAGCAGTTCTTC.

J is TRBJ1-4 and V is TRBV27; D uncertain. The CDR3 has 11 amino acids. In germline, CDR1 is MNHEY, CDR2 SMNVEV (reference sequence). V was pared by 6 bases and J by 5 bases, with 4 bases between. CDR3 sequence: CASSSNEKLFF. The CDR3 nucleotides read TGTGCCAGCAGCTCGAATGAAAAACTGTTTTTT.

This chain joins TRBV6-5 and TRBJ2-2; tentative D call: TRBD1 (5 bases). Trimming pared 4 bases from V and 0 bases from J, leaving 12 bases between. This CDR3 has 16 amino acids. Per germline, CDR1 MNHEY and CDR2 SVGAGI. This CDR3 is CASSSNRNSNTGELFF. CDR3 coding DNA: TGTGCCAGCAGTTCAAACAGGAATTCGAACACCGGGGAGCTGTTTTTT.

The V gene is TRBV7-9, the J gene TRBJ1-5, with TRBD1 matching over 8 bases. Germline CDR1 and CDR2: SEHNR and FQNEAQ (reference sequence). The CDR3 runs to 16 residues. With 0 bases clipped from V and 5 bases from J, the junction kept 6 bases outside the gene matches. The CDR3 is CASSLASGQGDQPQHF. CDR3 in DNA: TGTGCCAGCAGCTTAGCCTCTGGACAGGGCGATCAGCCCCAGCATTTT.

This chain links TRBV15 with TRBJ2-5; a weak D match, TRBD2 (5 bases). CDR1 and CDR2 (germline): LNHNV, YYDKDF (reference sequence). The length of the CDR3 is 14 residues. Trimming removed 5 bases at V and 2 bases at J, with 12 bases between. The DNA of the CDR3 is TGTGCCACCAGCGGCGGACTGGAACAAGAGACCCAGTACTTC. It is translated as CATSGGLEQETQYF.

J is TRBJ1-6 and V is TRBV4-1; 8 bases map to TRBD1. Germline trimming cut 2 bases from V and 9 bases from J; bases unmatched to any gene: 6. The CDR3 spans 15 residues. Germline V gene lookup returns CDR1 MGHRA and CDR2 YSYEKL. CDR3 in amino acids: CASSQSPGGVSPLHF. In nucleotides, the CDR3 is TGCGCCAGCAGCCAAAGCCCAGGGGGCGTTTCACCCCTCCACTTT.

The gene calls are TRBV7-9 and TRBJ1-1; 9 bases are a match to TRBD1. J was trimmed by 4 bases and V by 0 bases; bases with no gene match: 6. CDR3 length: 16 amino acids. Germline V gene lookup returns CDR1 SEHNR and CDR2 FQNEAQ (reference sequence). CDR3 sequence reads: CASSLALGQGGTEAFF. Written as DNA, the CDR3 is TGTGCCAGCAGCTTAGCGTTGGGACAGGGAGGCACTGAAGCTTTCTTT.

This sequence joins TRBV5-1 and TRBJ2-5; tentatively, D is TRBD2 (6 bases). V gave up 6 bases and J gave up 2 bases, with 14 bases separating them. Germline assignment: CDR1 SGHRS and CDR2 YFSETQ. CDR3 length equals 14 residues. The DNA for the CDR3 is TGCGCCAGCAACTACGGACTACCGCAAGAGACCCAGTACTTC. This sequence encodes CASNYGLPQETQYF.

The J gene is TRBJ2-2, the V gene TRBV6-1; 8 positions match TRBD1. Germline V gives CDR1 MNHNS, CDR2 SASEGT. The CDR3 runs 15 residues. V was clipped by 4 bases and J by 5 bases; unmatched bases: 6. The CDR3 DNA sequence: TGTGCCAGCAGTGGAAGACAGGGGTGGACCGGGGAGCTGTTTTTT. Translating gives CASSGRQGWTGELFF.

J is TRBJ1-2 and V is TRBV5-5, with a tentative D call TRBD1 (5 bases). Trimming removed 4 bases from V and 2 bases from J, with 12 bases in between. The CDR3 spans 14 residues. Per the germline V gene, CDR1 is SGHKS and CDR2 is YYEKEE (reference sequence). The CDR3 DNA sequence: TGTGCCAGCAGCGGGCAAAAGGGGAACTATGGCTACACCTTC. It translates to CASSGQKGNYGYTF. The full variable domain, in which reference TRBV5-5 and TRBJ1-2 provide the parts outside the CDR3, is DAGVTQSPTHLIKTRGQQVTLRCSPISGHKSVSWYQQVLGQGPQFIFQYYEKEERGRGNFPDRFSARQFPNYSSELNVNALLLGDSALYLCASSGQKGNYGYTFGSGTRLTVV.

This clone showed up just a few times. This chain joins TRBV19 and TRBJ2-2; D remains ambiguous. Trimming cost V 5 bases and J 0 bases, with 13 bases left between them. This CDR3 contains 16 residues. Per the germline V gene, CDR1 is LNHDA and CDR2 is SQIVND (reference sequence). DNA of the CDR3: TGTGCCAGTAGTCCCCCGTCAGTTTCGAACACCGGGGAGCTGTTTTTT. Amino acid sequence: CASSPPSVSNTGELFF.

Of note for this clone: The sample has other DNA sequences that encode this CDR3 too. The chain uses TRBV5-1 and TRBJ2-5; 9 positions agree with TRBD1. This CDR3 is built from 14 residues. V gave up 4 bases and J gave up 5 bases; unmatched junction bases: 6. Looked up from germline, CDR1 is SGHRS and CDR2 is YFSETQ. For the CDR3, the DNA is TGCGCCAGCAGCCTGGGACAGGGTGGGGAGACCCAGTACTTC. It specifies CASSLGQGGETQYF.